This T cell receptor beta chain was sequenced during a study of CD8+ T cells in alopecia areata. Whole-study context: Female C3H/HeJ mice aged roughly 6-11 weeks received skin from spontaneously alopecic C3H/HeJ graft donors aged roughly 6-12 months. Whole-study results and caveats: Relative to mice, TCR sharing across patients was less clear, a difference possibly HLA-related. Besides other cells, scalp samples also yield sequences of resident alphabeta T cells from normal skin. Normal scalp had lower clonality than lesional scalp, with alopecia totalis/universalis lesions showing this most strongly.

TCR sequencing used cDNA made by reverse transcription of extracted RNA. Assay: immunoSEQ multiplex PCR; the TCRdb copy retains only in-frame clones and omits some. The table lists around 300,000 clones, with no singletons. CDR1 and CDR2 from the germline V gene are MNHDT and YYDKIL. The CDR3 loop spans 14 amino acids. The V and J ends lost 5 bases and 2 bases, in that order; junction bases with no gene match: 3. The sorting of pooled cutaneous lymph node cells relied on CD4, CD8alpha, NKG2D, NKG2ACE and other markers. This clone was picked up a small number of times. As yet, its antigen is unknown. Here the gene names and germline are mouse. The read halts 4 residues ahead of the CDR3 end, with the missing end drawn from the germline J gene.

The chain employs TRBV17 and TRBJ2-1, with TRBD1 matching 7 bases. Sequenced input: CD4+ T cells sorted from a lymph node. This sequence was found in a C3H/HeJ mouse with alopecia areata. The mouse line has the MHC haplotype H2-k. Incomplete CDR3 DNA: TGTGCTAGCAGTCGGGACAGCCACTATGCT. This translates into CASSRDSHYA. The whole CDR3 sequence reads CASSRDSHYAEQFF.